Shown below are 17 T cell receptor beta chains from a single sample sequenced in a study of response to subunit inactivated influenza vaccine (dated by TCRdb to the late 2010s). The method behind the library was RT-PCR. TCRdb records Illumina HiSeq 2500 as the sequencer. TCRdb passed the public sequencing reads through fastp at Q25 and MiXCR, retaining productive beta sequences. Records with the same CDR3 protein are collapsed into one entry carrying the most frequent genes and DNA. The sample includes 450,000 to 700,000 distinct CDR3 sequences, with approximately 15% observed a single time. Over 8.5% of the sample is held by the ten biggest clonotypes. The sequenced sample was PBMCs from blood, obtained 11 to 12 days after vaccination. These TCRs come from a man aged 50 to 59 who received an inactivated influenza vaccine. Donor details come from another sample of the same person, matched by shared clones.

This sequence joins TRBV12-3 or TRBV12-4 and TRBJ2-1; maybe TRBD1 (5 bases). V lost 3 bases to trimming and J lost 12 bases, with 12 bases between them. This CDR3 has 12 residues. The CDR3 coding sequence is TGTGCCAGCAGTTTTAGGCCCAGGGTGCAGTTCTTC. Its translation is CASSFRPRVQFF.

This clonotype appeared many times. The chain uses TRBV20-1 and TRBJ2-7, with D possibly called TRBD1 or TRBD2 (6 bases each). Germline V gene data show CDR1 as DFQATT and CDR2 as SNEGSKA (reference sequence). The CDR3 length is 14 residues. V lost 1 base to trimming and J lost 0 bases, with 10 bases between them. In nucleotides, the CDR3 is TGCAGTGCTAGAGTCGGGGGCCGCTCCTACGAGCAGTACTTC. This gives the protein CSARVGGRSYEQYF.

The table lists this clonotype with a few counts. Written as DNA, the CDR3 is TGTGCCACCCCGGGGGACCAAGAGACCCAGTACTTC. Its translation is CATPGDQETQYF. The V call is TRBV2, the J call TRBJ2-5; TRBD2 might be the D (6 bases). V lost 10 bases to trimming and J lost 0 bases, with 9 bases between them. The CDR3 sequence is 12 residues long. Per germline, CDR1 SNHLY and CDR2 FYNNEI.

This rearrangement joins TRBV20-1 to TRBJ1-4; D perhaps matches TRBD1 (6 bases). Trimming took 0 bases from V and 8 from J, leaving 16 bases between them. Germline V gene sequence: CDR1 DFQATT, CDR2 SNEGSKA (reference sequence). The CDR3 sequence is 15 residues long. CDR3 region: CSARDHTGTREKLFF. The CDR3 bases are TGCAGTGCTAGAGACCACACAGGGACTCGGGAAAAACTGTTTTTT.

This clonotype was counted ten times or more. The rearrangement uses TRBV4-2 and TRBJ2-1; 14 bases line up with TRBD2. The CDR3 is made up of 22 amino acids. CDR1 and CDR2 from the germline V gene are LGHNA and YNFKEQ. Trimming took 0 bases from V and 6 from J; bases not matched to a gene: 19. DNA for the CDR3: TGTGCCAGCAGCCAAGATAGCCCCGCGGGACTAGCGGGAGTAAGCTTCTTCAATGAGCAGTTCTTC. This translates into CASSQDSPAGLAGVSFFNEQFF.

This chain uses TRBV27 with TRBJ2-7, with D tentatively TRBD1 or TRBD2 (5 bases each). Germline CDR1 is MNHEY and CDR2 is SMNVEV (reference sequence). V dropped 2 bases and J dropped 2 bases, with 10 bases sitting between them. CDR3 length equals 14 residues. This CDR3 is CASSLRDGPYEQYF. The CDR3 DNA is TGTGCCAGCAGTTTAAGGGACGGACCCTACGAGCAGTACTTC.

In this sample, this clonotype turned up many times. This chain joins TRBV29-1 and TRBJ1-1; D remains ambiguous. The germline V gene has CDR1 SQVTM and CDR2 ANQGSEA. CDR3 length: 13 amino acids. The V end lost 3 bases, the J end lost 0 bases, and 8 bases lay between the germline ends. The CDR3 sequence: CSVDPGMNTEAFF. CDR3 DNA sequence: TGCAGCGTTGATCCAGGAATGAACACTGAAGCTTTCTTT.

This rearrangement joins TRBV6-2 or TRBV6-3 to TRBJ1-5; D unclear. V was clipped by 2 bases and J by 4 bases, with 9 bases between them. This CDR3 region has 14 residues. CDR1 and CDR2 (germline): MNHEY, SVGEGT. The CDR3 DNA is TGTGCCAGCAGTTACGGGGTCCGGAATCAGCCCCAGCATTTT. Encoded protein: CASSYGVRNQPQHF.

In its sample, this clonotype was seen a few times. The chain employs TRBV20-1 and TRBJ2-7; D gene uncertain. Trimming shortened V by 5 bases and J by 5 bases, and 19 bases separated the two germline ends. The germline V gene encodes CDR1 DFQATT and CDR2 SNEGSKA (reference sequence). This CDR3 is built from 14 residues. The CDR3 loop is CSAPDAGSTDEQYF. CDR3 sequence (DNA): TGCAGTGCTCCCGACGCCGGGTCCACTGACGAGCAGTACTTC.

The genes are TRBV20-1 and TRBJ1-4; TRBD1 aligns across 8 bases. Per germline, CDR1 DFQATT and CDR2 SNEGSKA (reference sequence). The trim removed 6 bases at V and 7 bases at J, leaving 16 bases unmatched. This CDR3 contains 16 residues. CDR3 nucleotide sequence: TGCAGTGCCGAGGATGCCCGGACAGGGAAGGGTGAAAAACTGTTTTTT. Amino acids: CSAEDARTGKGEKLFF.

This clonotype has a handful of counts. This chain links TRBV5-1 with TRBJ2-5, with 8 bases matching TRBD2. The CDR3 has 15 residues. Germline V lookup: CDR1 SGHRS, CDR2 YFSETQ. After removal of 4 bases from V and 4 bases from J, the junction contained 9 bases not matched to a gene. DNA for the CDR3: TGCGCCAGCAGCCCGGGAGGACTAGCTCGAGAGACCCAGTACTTC. This codes for CASSPGGLARETQYF.

This clonotype has more than one count but fewer than ten. This chain uses TRBV7-9 with TRBJ2-1; the match to TRBD2 covers 7 bases. Trimming at V came to 5 bases and at J to 13 bases, leaving 5 bases not matched to a gene. This CDR3 region has 11 residues. The germline CDR1 and CDR2 sequences are SEHNR and FQNEAQ (reference sequence). The CDR3 region is CASSRDYFQFF. The CDR3 DNA sequence: TGTGCCAGCAGCCGGGACTATTTTCAGTTCTTC.

The chain recombines TRBV7-2 with TRBJ2-1; TRBD2 matches 11 bases. In germline, CDR1 is SGHTA, CDR2 FQGNSA. J was trimmed by 2 bases and V by 5 bases; bases with no gene match: 5. CDR3 size: 16 residues. CDR3 loop: CASSQGGLAAYNEQFF. As DNA, the CDR3 is TGTGCCAGCAGCCAAGGGGGACTAGCGGCCTACAATGAGCAGTTCTTC.

This chain joins TRBV7-2 and TRBJ1-5; D ambiguous. CDR3 size: 11 residues. From germline, CDR1 is SGHTA and CDR2 FQGNSA. Trimming pared 9 bases from V and 9 bases from J, leaving 12 bases between. The CDR3 loop reads CASPNSGPQHF. The CDR3 DNA is TGTGCCAGTCCCAACAGTGGGCCCCAGCATTTT.

The chain recombines TRBV9 with TRBJ2-5, with D possibly TRBD1 on 7 matching bases. The CDR3 has 15 amino acids. Trimming took off 3 bases at V and 4 bases at J, with 16 bases between the two ends. Germline assignment: CDR1 SGDLS and CDR2 YYNGEE. CDR3 nucleotide sequence: TGTGCCAGCAGCGCCTTCGGAGGGGGCGTAGAGACCCAGTACTTC. It specifies CASSAFGGGVETQYF.

This clonotype was picked up a small number of times. The chain recombines TRBV29-1 with TRBJ1-2; 7 bases fit TRBD1. This CDR3 comprises 13 residues. V shed 4 bases, J shed 4 bases, and the junction held 6 bases outside the gene matches. Looked up from germline, CDR1 is SQVTM and CDR2 is ANQGSEA. The CDR3 nucleotides are TGCAGCGTTGGCGGGAGGGGGCTCTATGGCTACACCTTC. Protein sequence: CSVGGRGLYGYTF.

This clonotype was counted only a few times. This chain links TRBV29-1 with TRBJ2-7; 10 nucleotides align to TRBD2. V lost 5 bases and J lost 3; bases outside the gene matches: 10. CDR3 length equals 15 residues. CDR1 is SQVTM and CDR2 is ANQGSEA in the germline V gene. The CDR3 loop is CSVLKLAGIFYEQYF. In DNA, the CDR3 is TGCAGCGTTCTGAAACTAGCGGGAATCTTCTACGAGCAGTACTTC.